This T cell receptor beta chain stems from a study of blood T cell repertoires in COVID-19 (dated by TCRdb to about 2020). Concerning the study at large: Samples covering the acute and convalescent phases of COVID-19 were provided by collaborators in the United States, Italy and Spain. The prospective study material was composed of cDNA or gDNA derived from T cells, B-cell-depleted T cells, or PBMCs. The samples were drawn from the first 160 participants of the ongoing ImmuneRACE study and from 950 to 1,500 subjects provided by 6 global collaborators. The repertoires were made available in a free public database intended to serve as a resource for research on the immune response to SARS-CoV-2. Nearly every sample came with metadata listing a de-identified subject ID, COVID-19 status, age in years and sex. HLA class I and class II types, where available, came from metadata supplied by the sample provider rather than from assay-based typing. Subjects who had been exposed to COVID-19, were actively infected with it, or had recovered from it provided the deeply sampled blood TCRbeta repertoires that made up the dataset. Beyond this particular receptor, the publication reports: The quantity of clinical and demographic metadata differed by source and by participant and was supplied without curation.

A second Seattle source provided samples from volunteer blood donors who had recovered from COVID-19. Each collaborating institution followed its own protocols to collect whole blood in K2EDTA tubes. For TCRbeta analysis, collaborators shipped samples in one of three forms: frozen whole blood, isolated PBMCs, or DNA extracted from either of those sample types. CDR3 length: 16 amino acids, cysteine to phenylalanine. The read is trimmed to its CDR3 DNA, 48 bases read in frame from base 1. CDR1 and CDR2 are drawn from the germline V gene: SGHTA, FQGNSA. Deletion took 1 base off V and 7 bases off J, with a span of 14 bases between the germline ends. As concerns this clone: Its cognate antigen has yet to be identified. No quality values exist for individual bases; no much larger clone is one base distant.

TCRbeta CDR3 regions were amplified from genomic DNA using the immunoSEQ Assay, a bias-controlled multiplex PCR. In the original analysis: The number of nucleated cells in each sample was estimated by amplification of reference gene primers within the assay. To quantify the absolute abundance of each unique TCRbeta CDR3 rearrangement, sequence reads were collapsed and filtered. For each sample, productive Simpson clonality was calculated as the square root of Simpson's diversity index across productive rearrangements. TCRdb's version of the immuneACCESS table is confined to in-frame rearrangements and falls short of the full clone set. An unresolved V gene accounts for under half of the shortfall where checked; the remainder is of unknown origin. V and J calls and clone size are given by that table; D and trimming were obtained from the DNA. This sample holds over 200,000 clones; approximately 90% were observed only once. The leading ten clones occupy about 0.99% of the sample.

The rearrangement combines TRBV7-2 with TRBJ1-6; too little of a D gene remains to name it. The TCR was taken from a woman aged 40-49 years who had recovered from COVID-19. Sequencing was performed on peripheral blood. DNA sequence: TGTGCCAGCAGCTTAGGGCGGGCCGCTGTCAATTCACCCCTCCACTTT. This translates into CASSLGRAAVNSPLHF.